This T cell receptor (beta chain) was observed in a study of CD8 T cells in Susac syndrome. TCR beta sequencing covered blood CD8+ and CD4+ T cells. The study used treatment-naive patients who had stable or active relapsing-remitting disease as multiple sclerosis controls. Negative isolation yielded CD8+ and CD4+ T cells; FACS enriched TEMRA cells. RNA was extracted with the RNeasy kit, and a quantity of roughly 0.45 to 1 ug was reverse transcribed using random hexamers. An immunoSEQ multiplex PCR generated amplified TCR beta CDR3 products spanning 54 Vbeta and 13 Jbeta. TCRdb ran MiXCR on the immunoSEQ multiplex PCR reads and lists one entry per CDR3 protein. In the table there are approximately 230,000 distinct CDR3 sequences, 93% of which are singletons. The germline V and J ends were trimmed by 9 bases and 0 bases, with 15 bases remaining between them. There are 15 residues in the CDR3. CDR1 and CDR2 from the germline V gene are SGHDT and YYEEEE.

J is TRBJ2-2 and V is TRBV5-6; D is perhaps TRBD1 or TRBD2 (6 bases each). The specimen sequenced was CD4+ T cells from PBMCs. This sequence was found in a human donor with multiple sclerosis. Written as DNA, the CDR3 is TGTGCCACGCCGATGGGGGGCGCGAACACCGGGGAGCTGTTTTTT. The encoded protein is CATPMGGANTGELFF. Full variable domain (missing parts from reference TRBV5-6 and TRBJ2-2): DAGVTQSPTHLIKTRGQQVTLRCSPKSGHDTVSWYQQALGQGPQFIFQYYEEEERQRGNFPDRFSGHQFPNYSSELNVNALLLGDSALYLCATPMGGANTGELFFGEGSRLTVL.